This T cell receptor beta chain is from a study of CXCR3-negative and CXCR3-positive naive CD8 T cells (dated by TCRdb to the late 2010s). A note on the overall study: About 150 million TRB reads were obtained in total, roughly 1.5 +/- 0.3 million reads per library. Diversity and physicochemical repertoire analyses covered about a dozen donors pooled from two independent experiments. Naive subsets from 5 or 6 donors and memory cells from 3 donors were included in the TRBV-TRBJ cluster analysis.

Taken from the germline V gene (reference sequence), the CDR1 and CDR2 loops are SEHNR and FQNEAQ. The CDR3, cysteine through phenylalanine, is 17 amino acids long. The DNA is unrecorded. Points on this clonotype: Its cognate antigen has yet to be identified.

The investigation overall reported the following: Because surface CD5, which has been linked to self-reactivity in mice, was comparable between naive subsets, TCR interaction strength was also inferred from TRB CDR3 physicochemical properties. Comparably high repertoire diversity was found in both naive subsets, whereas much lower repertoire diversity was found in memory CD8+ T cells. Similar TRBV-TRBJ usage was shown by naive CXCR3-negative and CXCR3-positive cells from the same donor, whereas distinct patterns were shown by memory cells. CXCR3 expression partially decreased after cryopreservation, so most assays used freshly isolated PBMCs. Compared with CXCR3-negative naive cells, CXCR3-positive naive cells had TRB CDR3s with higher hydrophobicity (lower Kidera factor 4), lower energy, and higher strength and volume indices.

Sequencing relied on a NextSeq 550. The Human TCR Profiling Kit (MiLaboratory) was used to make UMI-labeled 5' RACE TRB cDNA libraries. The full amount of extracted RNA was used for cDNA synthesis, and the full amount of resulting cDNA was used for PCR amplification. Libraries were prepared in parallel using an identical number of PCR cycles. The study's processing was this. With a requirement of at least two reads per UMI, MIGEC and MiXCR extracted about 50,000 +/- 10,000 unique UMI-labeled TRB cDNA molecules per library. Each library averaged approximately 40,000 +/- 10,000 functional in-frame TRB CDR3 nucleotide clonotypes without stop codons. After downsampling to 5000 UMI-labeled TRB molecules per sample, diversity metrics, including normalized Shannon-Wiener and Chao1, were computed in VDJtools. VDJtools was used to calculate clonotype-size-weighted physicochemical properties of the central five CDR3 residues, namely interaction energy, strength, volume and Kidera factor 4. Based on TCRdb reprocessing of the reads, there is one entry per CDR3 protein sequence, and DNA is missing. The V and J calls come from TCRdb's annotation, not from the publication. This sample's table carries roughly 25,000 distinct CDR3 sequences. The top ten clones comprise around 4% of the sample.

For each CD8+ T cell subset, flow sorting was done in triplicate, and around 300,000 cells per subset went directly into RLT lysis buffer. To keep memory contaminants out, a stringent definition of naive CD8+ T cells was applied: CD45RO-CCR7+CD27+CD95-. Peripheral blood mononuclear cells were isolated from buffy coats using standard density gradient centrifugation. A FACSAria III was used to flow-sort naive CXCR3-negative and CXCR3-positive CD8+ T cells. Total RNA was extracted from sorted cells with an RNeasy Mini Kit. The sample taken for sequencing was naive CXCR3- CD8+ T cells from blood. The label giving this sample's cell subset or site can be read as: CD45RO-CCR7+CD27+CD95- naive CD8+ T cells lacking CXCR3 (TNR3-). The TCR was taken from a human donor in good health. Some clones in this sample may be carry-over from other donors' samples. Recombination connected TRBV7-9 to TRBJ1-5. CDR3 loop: CASSLSLGIEGNQPQHF.